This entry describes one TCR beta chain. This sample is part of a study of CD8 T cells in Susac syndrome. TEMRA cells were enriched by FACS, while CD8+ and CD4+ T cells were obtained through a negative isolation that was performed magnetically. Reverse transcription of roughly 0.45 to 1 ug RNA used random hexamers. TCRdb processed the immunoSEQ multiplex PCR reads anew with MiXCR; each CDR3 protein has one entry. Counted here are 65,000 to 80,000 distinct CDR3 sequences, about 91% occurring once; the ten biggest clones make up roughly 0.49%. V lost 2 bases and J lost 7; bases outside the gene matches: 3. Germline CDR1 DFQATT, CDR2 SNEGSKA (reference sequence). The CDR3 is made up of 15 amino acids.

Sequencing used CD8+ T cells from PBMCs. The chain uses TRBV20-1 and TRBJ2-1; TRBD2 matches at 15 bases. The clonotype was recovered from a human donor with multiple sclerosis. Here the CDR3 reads CSARWGLAGGNEQFF. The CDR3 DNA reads TGCAGTGCTAGATGGGGACTAGCGGGGGGAAATGAGCAGTTCTTC.